This T cell receptor (beta chain) was sequenced in a study of cytomegalovirus exposure and HLA in healthy donors (TCRdb year 2017). Background on the whole study: An earlier analysis of several hundred of the donors reported 250 to 350 Gb of sequence data and 117 million unique TCR beta sequences from 150 million to 200 million T cells. An early release covering approximately 600 HLA-typed donors comprised about 320 gigabases of sequencing data and 85 million or so unique TCR sequences. Of the roughly 430 genotyped donors, approximately 82% fell in the genetic ancestry cluster associated with self-reported Caucasian donors. The study aimed to test whether signatures of past pathogen exposure could be identified by cataloging public T cell receptors. The study used immunosequencing to profile the T cell repertoires of under 700 subjects and linked those repertoires to cytomegalovirus serostatus. A separate validation cohort of roughly 130 different subjects was used in addition to the 666-subject first cohort. High-throughput TCR immunosequencing, statistical association of individual TCRs with disease status, and machine learning were combined to predict cytomegalovirus infection status. A later analysis re-examined previously published TCR beta repertoires from around 670 donors and added high-resolution HLA genotyping to investigate patterns of TCR occurrence. Rather than using new phenotypic data, the later analysis identified candidate immune exposures from TCR beta sequences and from how often those sequences occurred across donors. An earlier analysis of some 600 of the donors applied high-throughput TCR beta sequencing to assess whether each TCR beta V gene segment acted as functional or pseudogenic. Alongside the repertoire data, information on donor age, sex, ethnicity and CMV serostatus was compiled. A later genetic analysis used genome-wide SNP genotypes for about three fifths of the 666 donors, treating that subset as a discovery cohort. Every repertoire in the discovery cohort had been generated on one and the same sequencing platform. Both class I and class II loci were covered by HLA typing, at four-digit resolution. The number of typed donors differed by locus: roughly 629-640 for A, B, C, DRB1 and DQB1; approximately 520 for DQA1; fewer than 610 for DPA1; and around 450 for DPB1. Roughly five DR-DQ haplotypes were treated as single units for association and clustering because of strong linkage in the cohort. Among several hundred genotyped donors of the cohort, an average of roughly 230,000 unique TCR beta nucleotide sequences was sequenced per donor, of which approximately 18% were non-productive.

As concerns this clone: The antigen this receptor binds is unknown. The record has no base qualities; no much larger clone is one base away.

Deletion took 7 bases off V and 4 bases off J, with a span of 17 bases between the germline ends. From cysteine to phenylalanine, the CDR3 is 15 amino acids long. Just CDR3 DNA is preserved here, 45 bases in frame from base 1. CDR1 LNHDA and CDR2 SQIVND are derived from the germline V gene (reference sequence). The cohort was made up of roughly 670 healthy bone marrow donors. All cohort members were sampled while nominally healthy, although unrecorded immune exposures were likely present. The donor tested CMV seronegative, placing the donor among the 350 to 400 seronegative members of the cohort. A peripheral blood sample was collected from each donor, and TCR beta sequencing was performed on peripheral blood mononuclear cells. Genomic DNA was extracted from the blood cell samples with the Qiagen DNeasy Blood Extraction Kit. The method behind the library was the immunoSEQ multiplex PCR assay. A mixture of 60 forward primers for TCR Vbeta segments and 13 reverse primers for TCR Jbeta segments was used in the multiplex PCR. The CDR3 region of rearranged TCR beta genes was amplified from genomic DNA by a multiplex PCR assay. Amplified TCR beta libraries were sequenced as 87-base-pair reads on the Illumina HiSeq System. Per the source publication's procedure: Across the roughly 700 repertoires, a later analysis counted 75 million to 90 million unique TCR beta chains, about 10 million of which were shared by at least two donors. Raw reads were error-corrected and collapsed into unique sequences with a nearest-neighbor algorithm that merged closely related sequences to remove PCR and sequencing errors. CDR3 sequences were aligned to IMGT reference sequences to assign V, D and J gene segments. Each retained sequence needed at least a six-nucleotide match to both a V gene segment and a J gene segment. Rearrangements were classified as productive when the CDR3 lacked stop codons and remained in frame with V and J, and all other rearrangements were classified as non-productive. Following IMGT convention, CDR3 was defined as the stretch from the second conserved V-encoded cysteine to the conserved J-encoded phenylalanine. The earlier analysis of some 550 of the donors excluded any sequence lacking an unambiguous match to a single V gene segment. In an earlier analysis of roughly 600 of the donors, a V segment was called functional when productive rearrangements were above 56.7%, and segregating when the standard deviation between donors exceeded 5%. To diagnose cytomegalovirus status from the catalog of TCR beta chain sequences, a statistical classification framework was built. A later analysis assigned V and J genes by comparing TCR nucleotide sequences with IMGT/GENE-DB human TR gene sequences. The TCRdist pipeline was used in a later analysis to assign CDR3 sequences and most-parsimonious VDJ recombination scenarios. In a later analysis, every TCR beta chain was defined by the combination of its CDR3 amino acid sequence and its V-gene family, and reads without a unique V-gene family were dropped. In a later analysis, some 600 highly shared, low-generation-probability nucleotide sequences were removed to address suspected cross-contamination and a sequencing artifact. A later analysis calculated a clonal expansion index for each public chain from normalized within-repertoire ranks of inferred template counts. A later analysis computed generation probabilities with a VDJ recombination model fitted to out-of-frame rearrangements, and checked the results against IGoR. In a later analysis, TCR-TCR, TCR-HLA and TCR-CMV co-occurrence was scored with hypergeometric tests, and a repertoire-size bias correction was applied to TCR pairs. A later analysis estimated false discovery rates by permuting HLA or CMV assignments 20 times. In a later analysis, co-occurring TCRs were grouped using DBSCAN, with TCRdist sequence similarity added in when clustering inside HLA-allele-positive subsets. Repertoires with fewer than 30,000 or more than 120,000 public chains were left out of co-occurrence clustering, as were five repertoires with anomalous nucleotide sharing. This is the immuneACCESS table as TCRdb keeps it, with only in-frame sequences that have V and J called. A part of the clones is gone; compared with another copy, unresolved V genes explain less than half, and the rest is unexplained. V and J calls and clone size are those listed in that table; D and trimming were worked out from the DNA. The sample has more than 85,000 clones on record, roughly three quarters of them singletons. Of the sample, roughly 7.1% is held by the ten largest clones.

The research as a whole found: According to a later analysis, most CMV-associated TCR beta chains appeared to be HLA-restricted, and the HLA associations seemed to be driven largely by CMV exposure. Cytomegalovirus status was reported to be diagnosed by the classifier with high specificity and sensitivity in both the original and validation cohorts. According to a later genetic analysis, donors in an Asian-associated ancestry cluster had fewer N-insertions in productive TCRs than the roughly 670-donor mean. Because some donors lacked HLA typing at each locus, the association tests relied only on the typed subset. In a later analysis, HLA-associated TCR beta chains showed more clonal expansion and lower generation probabilities than non-associated chains that were equally common. Because counts were too low, seventeen rarely observed V segments, including chromosome 9 orphons, were left out of the earlier analysis of 500 to 650 of the donors. The presence/absence analyses assumed that sequencing depth was roughly uniform across donors, and that assumption may not be true. In an earlier analysis of approximately 590 of the donors, most TCR beta V segments were observed in productive rearrangements about 87% or about 30% of the time, broadly matching IMGT annotations. A group of highly shared sequence variants was considered likely to be a technical artifact of the sequencing pipeline. It was suggested by the authors that the approach could potentially be generalized to other disease states and immunological phenotypes. The only immune exposure information available for the cohort was CMV serostatus. In vitro tests confirmed that a few of the cytomegalovirus-associated TCR beta chains recognize cytomegalovirus antigens. The 87-base-pair reads could not distinguish some IMGT-functional V segments, including TRBV6-2 and TRBV6-3, so those segments were excluded. A total of fewer than 200 TCR beta chains were listed by the study as associated with cytomegalovirus. A later analysis reported that several top co-occurrence clusters appeared linked to parvovirus B19, influenza, CMV and Epstein-Barr virus. In a later analysis, TCR association rates were found to vary across HLA loci, with the most associated TCRs seen for DRB1 alleles and the fewest for HLA-C alleles. A later analysis associated 15,000 to 20,000 TCR beta sequences with specific HLA alleles at a false discovery rate of 0.05. Assigning TCR associations to individual alleles was difficult when HLA alleles, especially DR and DQ, strongly co-occurred. Correlated functional status among segregating V segments might reflect linkage disequilibrium, but an unknown experimental factor could not be ruled out. Most TCR sequences were observed very rarely across donors, whereas some public TCRs were present in many individuals. In a later genetic analysis, a missense DCLRE1C variant was associated with V-gene and J-gene trimming of TCR beta chains, and the association was replicated in an independent cohort. A further reported finding was that TCR beta sequences accurately predicted the HLA-A and HLA-B alleles for most subjects in the first cohort. In this cohort, only TCR beta chains were sequenced, and detectable features were limited by the absence of alpha or paired-chain data.

Sample: PBMCs. The chain is made from TRBV19 and TRBJ1-5; TRBD1 is possibly the D segment (5 matching bases). The TCR comes from a female donor in good health and CMV-seronegative. The CDR3 sequence is CASNIAGLSNQPQHF. The sequenced DNA is TGTGCCAGTAACATAGCAGGGTTAAGTAATCAGCCCCAGCATTTT.